The clone carrying this T cell receptor (beta chain) was counted only a few times. This record belongs to a study of cytomegalovirus exposure and HLA in healthy donors. The CDR3 is 17 residues long. The germline CDR1 and CDR2 sequences are LNHDA and SQIVND (reference sequence). V lost 5 bases, J lost 2 bases, and 12 bases stayed unmatched. It was with 60 Vbeta and 13 Jbeta primers that the PCR ran. Measured with immunoSEQ multiplex PCR; TCRdb has only the in-frame clones, and not every one. The sample consists of 150,000 to 200,000 clones, under 80% of them appearing once. Sample: PBMCs. This sequence joins TRBV19 and TRBJ2-4; TRBD1 agrees at 7 bases. The sequence was obtained from a middle-aged man in good health and CMV-seronegative. Written as DNA, the CDR3 is TGTGCCAGTAGTGGGGACAGACCCGGCGCGACCAAAAACATTCAGTACTTC. It encodes CASSGDRPGATKNIQYF.